These 26 T cell receptor beta chains share one sample of origin, sequenced in a study of siplizumab effects on memory and regulatory T cells. This table comes from immunoSEQ multiplex PCR, and its TCRdb copy is limited to in-frame clones, with some not included. The table records about 75,000 clones, around 93% of them present only once. The specimen was CD8+ T cells sorted from blood. These receptors were obtained from a human donor in good health.

This chain connects TRBV7-9 to TRBJ1-5; TRBD1 matches at 9 bases. This CDR3 has 17 residues. The V and J ends lost 3 bases and 0 bases, in that order; junction bases with no gene match: 6. Germline V gives CDR1 SEHNR, CDR2 FQNEAQ (reference sequence). The CDR3 here is CASSFIQGAYSNQPQHF. For the CDR3, the DNA is TGTGCCAGCAGCTTTATACAGGGGGCTTATAGCAATCAGCCCCAGCATTTT.

The chain links TRBV6-4 to TRBJ2-7; D ambiguous. Trimming stripped 3 bases from V and 2 bases from J, with 14 bases between. CDR1 and CDR2 (germline): MRHNA, SNTAGT. The CDR3 has 15 residues. CDR3 loop: CASSDRLSSTYEQYF. The CDR3 DNA is TGTGCCAGCAGTGATAGACTCAGTTCCACCTACGAGCAGTACTTC.

This chain uses TRBV11-2 with TRBJ2-1, with a tentative D call TRBD1 (5 bases). V dropped 1 base and J dropped 3 bases, with 10 bases sitting between them. The germline gives CDR1 SGHAT, CDR2 FQNNGV. The CDR3 is 15 residues long. The CDR3 region is CASSLAGPLYNEQFF. CDR3 bases: TGTGCCAGCAGCTTAGCAGGGCCCCTCTACAATGAGCAGTTCTTC.

The chain is built from TRBV27 and TRBJ2-5, with D perhaps being TRBD1 or TRBD2 (6 bases each). The CDR3 contains 17 residues. The germline CDR1 and CDR2 sequences are MNHEY and SMNVEV (reference sequence). The ends were cut back, 4 bases at V and 2 bases at J, with 20 bases in the middle. The CDR3 nucleotides read TGTGCCAGCAGTTCGAGGGGGGCGGGACCAGTTCAAGAGACCCAGTACTTC. This sequence encodes CASSSRGAGPVQETQYF.

The chain recombines TRBV21-1 with TRBJ1-1; the table's D call TRBD1 went unverified against the DNA. TRBV21-1 has pseudogene status. This CDR3 region has 13 residues. The CDR3 is CASSTLGLTEAFF. The CDR3 DNA is TGTGCCAGCAGCACTCTTGGGCTCACTGAAGCTTTCTTT.

The rearrangement uses TRBV11-3 and TRBJ2-6; the match to TRBD1 covers 8 bases. Germline V gene sequence: CDR1 SGHNT, CDR2 YENEEA. The trim removed 0 bases at V and 4 bases at J, leaving 5 bases unmatched. This CDR3 has 17 amino acids. CDR3 nucleotide sequence: TGTGCCAGCAGCTTAGATTGCAGGGGGCTAGGGGCCAACGTCCTGACTTTC. Its protein is CASSLDCRGLGANVLTF.

The rearrangement links TRBV7-9 to TRBJ1-4; D is undetermined. Trimming removed 1 base from V and 8 bases from J, with 8 bases in between. Germline V lookup: CDR1 SEHNR, CDR2 FQNEAQ (reference sequence). The CDR3 runs 13 residues. The CDR3, as DNA: TGTGCCAGCAGCTTAGATGGTAGGGAAAAACTGTTTTTT. Translating gives CASSLDGREKLFF.

V gene TRBV7-9 combines with J gene TRBJ1-1; the D is unclear. The CDR3 is made up of 12 amino acids. Trimming took off 5 bases at V and 6 bases at J, with 10 bases between the two ends. Germline loops: CDR1 SEHNR, CDR2 FQNEAQ (reference sequence). The DNA of the CDR3 is TGTGCCAGCAGCCAGATCAGTCCTGAAGCTTTCTTT. Amino acid sequence: CASSQISPEAFF.

The chain has TRBV4-2 and TRBJ2-7; 8 bases are a match to TRBD1. Germline V gene data show CDR1 as LGHNA and CDR2 as YNFKEQ. Trimming at V came to 2 bases and at J to 6 bases, leaving 3 bases not matched to a gene. CDR3 length equals 13 residues. The DNA for the CDR3 is TGTGCCAGCAGCCAACCAGGGGGCCCCGAGCAGTACTTC. Protein product: CASSQPGGPEQYF.

This clone was counted once. V usage is TRBV30 and J usage is TRBJ2-7, with D tentatively TRBD2 (6 bases). This CDR3 has 15 amino acids. Per the germline V gene, CDR1 is GTSNPN and CDR2 is SVGIG (reference sequence). V lost 0 bases and J lost 3, with 15 bases in between. The CDR3 region has the DNA TGTGCCTGGAGTGTACTAGGAGGGGTCTACTACGAGCAGTACTTC. Translation gives CAWSVLGGVYYEQYF.

The chain has TRBV9 and TRBJ1-2; tentative D call: TRBD1 (6 bases). CDR3 size: 15 residues. The germline V gene encodes CDR1 SGDLS and CDR2 YYNGEE. Trimming shortened V by 0 bases and J by 1 base, and 10 bases separated the two germline ends. CDR3 nucleotide sequence: TGTGCCAGCAGCGTAGAGGACAGCCTTAACTATGGCTACACCTTC. Its protein is CASSVEDSLNYGYTF. Full variable domain (rest looked up from reference TRBV9 and TRBJ1-2): DSGVTQTPKHLITATGQRVTLRCSPRSGDLSVYWYQQSLDQGLQFLIQYYNGEERAKGNILERFSAQQFPDLHSELNLSSLELGDSALYFCASSVEDSLNYGYTFGSGTRLTVV.

The gene calls are TRBV6-1 and TRBJ1-6; D gene unclear. Germline V lookup: CDR1 MNHNS, CDR2 SASEGT. V was trimmed by 6 bases and J by 1 base, leaving 10 bases between them. This CDR3 contains 15 residues. The CDR3 bases are TGTGCCAGCAGCGAATCAGGATCCTATAATTCACCCCTCCACTTT. It yields the protein CASSESGSYNSPLHF.

The V call is TRBV14, the J call TRBJ2-1; 10 bases fit TRBD2. The CDR3 has 19 amino acids. Germline loops: CDR1 SGHDN, CDR2 FVKESK. The V segment lost 0 bases and the J segment 4 bases; nucleotides outside the gene matches: 12. Here the CDR3 reads CASSQDERGGYGWYNEQFF. The CDR3 coding sequence is TGTGCCAGCAGCCAAGACGAGCGGGGGGGTTATGGTTGGTACAATGAGCAGTTCTTC.

This clone was observed a single time. In DNA, the CDR3 is TGTGCCAGCACAGCGATAGGGTTTGGACTAGGGTCCTACGAGCAGTACTTC. It specifies CASTAIGFGLGSYEQYF. The chain carries TRBV5-5 and TRBJ2-7; TRBD2 matches 7 bases. The CDR3 contains 17 residues. Trimming took 6 bases from V and 1 from J; bases not matched to a gene: 16. Per germline, CDR1 SGHKS and CDR2 YYEKEE (reference sequence).

This rearrangement joins TRBV28 to TRBJ2-2, with D uncertain. The V end lost 6 bases, the J end lost 6 bases, and 14 bases lay between the germline ends. The CDR3 totals 14 residues. Germline values: CDR1 MDHEN, CDR2 SYDVKM. This chain's CDR3 is CASRLLMGPGELFF. The CDR3 bases are TGTGCCAGCAGACTCCTGATGGGCCCCGGGGAGCTGTTTTTT.

The chain uses TRBV28 and TRBJ2-1, with D tentatively TRBD2 (6 bases). The CDR3 extends over 16 amino acids. Deletions cut 6 bases from V and 10 bases from J, with 25 bases between. Germline CDR1 and CDR2: MDHEN and SYDVKM. CDR3 loop: CASSPGGDEGVWEQFF. CDR3 in DNA: TGTGCCAGCAGCCCAGGAGGGGATGAAGGAGTGTGGGAGCAGTTCTTC.

The chain couples TRBV11-3 to TRBJ2-3; D ambiguous. Germline V gene lookup returns CDR1 SGHNT and CDR2 YENEEA. V lost 1 base and J lost 5, with 7 bases in between. The CDR3 spans 13 residues. CDR3 sequence (DNA): TGTGCCAGCAGCTTAGTGCCGGAAGATACGCAGTATTTT. As protein: CASSLVPEDTQYF.

About this clone itself: With a far larger clone one base away, a read error is the likely cause. V usage is TRBV6-5 and J usage is TRBJ2-2, with unresolved D. Germline CDR1 MNHEY, CDR2 SVGAGI. This CDR3 has 12 amino acids. V lost 5 bases and J 1 base, leaving 2 bases between the germline ends. CDR3 DNA sequence: TGTGCCAGCAGTGAGAACACCGGGGAGCTGTTTTTT. Amino acid sequence: CASSENTGELFF.

The rearrangement uses TRBV16 and TRBJ1-4; D unclear. Germline-derived CDR1 and CDR2 are KGHSY and FQNENV. V dropped 4 bases and J dropped 4 bases, with 4 bases sitting between them. This CDR3 is 12 amino acids long. CDR3 in amino acids: CASSPSNEKLFF. As DNA, the CDR3 is TGTGCCAGCAGCCCGAGTAATGAAAAACTGTTTTTT.

The V call is TRBV28, the J call TRBJ1-5, with a tentative D call TRBD1 (6 bases). Trimming removed 10 bases from V and 6 bases from J, with 16 bases in between. The CDR3 loop spans 13 amino acids. The germline V gene encodes CDR1 MDHEN and CDR2 SYDVKM. CDR3 protein: CATSWGRGQPQHF. The CDR3, as DNA: TGTGCCACAAGTTGGGGGCGAGGTCAGCCCCAGCATTTT.

The chain has TRBV10-2 and TRBJ2-7; TRBD1 matches 7 bases. CDR1 WSHSY and CDR2 SAAADI come from the germline V gene. The V and J ends lost 8 bases and 2 bases, in that order; junction bases with no gene match: 0. The CDR3 runs 11 residues. CDR3 in amino acids: CASGQAYEQYF. The CDR3 DNA sequence: TGCGCCAGCGGACAGGCCTACGAGCAGTACTTC.

This CDR3 is CASSWGLRLAEQFF. The CDR3 DNA follows: TGTGCCAGCAGCTGGGGACTCCGCCTCGCTGAGCAGTTCTTC. V and J are TRBV7-2 and TRBJ2-1, with TRBD2 as a possible D gene (6 bases). The V end was cut by 4 bases, the J end by 9 bases, with 16 bases between. The CDR3 totals 14 residues. Germline V lookup: CDR1 SGHTA, CDR2 FQGNSA.

The gene calls are TRBV4-2 and TRBJ2-2, with 10 bases aligning to TRBD2. The V gene's germline CDR1 is LGHNA and CDR2 YNFKEQ. CDR3 length: 18 amino acids. After removal of 0 bases from V and 4 bases from J, the junction contained 8 bases not matched to a gene. The CDR3 loop is CASSQDTTSGVVTGELFF. The CDR3, as DNA: TGTGCCAGCAGCCAAGATACCACTAGCGGGGTTGTCACCGGGGAGCTGTTTTTT.

The rearrangement links TRBV6-4 to TRBJ2-3; TRBD1 matches at 11 bases. Germline-derived CDR1 and CDR2 are MRHNA and SNTAGT. Trimming cost V 5 bases and J 5 bases; bases outside gene matches: 3. The CDR3 runs 14 residues. In DNA, the CDR3 is TGTGCCAGCAGTACCGGGACAGGGGGAGATACGCAGTATTTT. It translates to CASSTGTGGDTQYF.

V gene TRBV7-9 combines with J gene TRBJ1-2; possible D gene TRBD1, 5 bases. The CDR3 has 13 amino acids. Per germline, CDR1 SEHNR and CDR2 FQNEAQ (reference sequence). V was shortened by 5 bases and J by 4 bases, with 11 bases between the two germline ends. Here the CDR3 DNA reads TGTGCCAGCAGCCCGGACAAGACCTATGGCTACACCTTC. Translated, it gives CASSPDKTYGYTF.

This chain uses TRBV7-6 with TRBJ1-3; 7 positions match TRBD1. Trimming took 0 bases from V and 2 from J; bases not matched to a gene: 1. Germline loops: CDR1 SGHVS, CDR2 FNYEAQ. The CDR3 loop spans 15 amino acids. CDR3 region: CASSLADRAGNTIYF. The CDR3 DNA sequence: TGTGCCAGCAGCTTAGCTGACAGGGCTGGAAACACCATATATTTT.